The rows below give T cell receptor beta chains drawn from one sample of a study of T cell responses to AZD1222 COVID-19 vaccine. Repertoires were generated with immunoSEQ multiplex PCR, while TCRdb's copy carries only in-frame clones and drops some. The sample yields around 96,000 clones, around 84% seen once. The sequences come from peripheral blood, collected 28 days after the second AZD1222 dose. The receptors come from an adult who received the AZD1222 COVID-19 vaccine. Each CDR3 is given without its conserved first and last residue. D genes are given only for firm matches. Clone size is given for some rows only: seen once, a few or many times, or a class if the clone is expanded.

size	V	length	J	D	CDR3
-	TRBV2	11	TRBJ2-7	-	ASAPVFDYEQY
-	TRBV18	13	TRBJ2-7	TRBD1	ASSPSQGAPYEQY
-	TRBV7-6	11	TRBJ2-2	-	ASSLAPEGELF
-	TRBV9	10	TRBJ2-4	-	ASSEAKNIQY
-	TRBV28	15	TRBJ2-5	TRBD2	ASSEGLAAMTQETQY
-	TRBV5-1	14	TRBJ2-1	-	ASSLREGGSYNEQF
-	TRBV7-2	11	TRBJ2-3	-	ASSRTGTDTQY
-	TRBV19	13	TRBJ1-5	-	ATKSLDGSNQPQH
once	TRBV28	14	TRBJ1-5	TRBD1	ASSLDGGQGNQPQH
-	TRBV7-3	13	TRBJ2-1	-	ASSLMFPTYNEQF
-	TRBV4-2	15	TRBJ2-1	TRBD2	ASSQAFRAGDLAEQF
-	TRBV4-1	14	TRBJ1-3	-	ASSQIGGFTENTIY
-	TRBV4-1	13	TRBJ2-7	TRBD1	ASSQDYGQEYRQY
-	TRBV11-2	13	TRBJ1-5	-	ASSPTSGAQQPQH
-	TRBV30	9	TRBJ1-4	-	AWRAHEKLF
-	TRBV6-1	10	TRBJ2-1	-	ASSEWGREQF
-	TRBV6-5	10	TRBJ1-1	-	ASSYTTGMAF
-	TRBV24-1	15	TRBJ2-3	TRBD2	ATSRPGGGYGADTQY
-	TRBV3-1/TRBV3-2	10	TRBJ1-1	-	ASSQEGKGGS